The next 2 T cell receptor beta chains were all read from a single sample in a study of shared clonotypes between healthy human individuals. Libraries were prepared by immunoSEQ multiplex PCR; TCRdb keeps only in-frame clonotypes and omits some of them. The sample has about 680,000 clones, 60% to 75% seen once; the top ten hold about 1.8%. Sample: memory CD4+ T cells sorted from blood. Subset given: CD45RA-negative fraction. The receptors originated from a woman aged 25 to 45 in good health.

This clone was found once. The chain recombines TRBV7-2 with TRBJ1-2; no definite D call. Germline V gene sequence: CDR1 SGHTA, CDR2 FQGNSA. V lost 4 bases and J 0 bases, leaving 9 bases between the germline ends. The CDR3 is 14 residues long. In DNA form, the CDR3 reads TGTGCCAGCAGCTCGTATCTCGCTAACTATGGCTACACCTTC. Amino acid sequence: CASSSYLANYGYTF.

V is TRBV5-6 and J is TRBJ2-7; D call uncertain. Germline V CDR1 and CDR2: SGHDT, YYEEEE. The CDR3 loop spans 16 amino acids. V dropped 0 bases and J dropped 1 base, with 14 bases sitting between them. CDR3 region: CASSLGLERKSYEQYF. The CDR3 nucleotides are TGTGCCAGCAGCTTGGGGTTGGAGCGCAAATCCTACGAGCAGTACTTC.